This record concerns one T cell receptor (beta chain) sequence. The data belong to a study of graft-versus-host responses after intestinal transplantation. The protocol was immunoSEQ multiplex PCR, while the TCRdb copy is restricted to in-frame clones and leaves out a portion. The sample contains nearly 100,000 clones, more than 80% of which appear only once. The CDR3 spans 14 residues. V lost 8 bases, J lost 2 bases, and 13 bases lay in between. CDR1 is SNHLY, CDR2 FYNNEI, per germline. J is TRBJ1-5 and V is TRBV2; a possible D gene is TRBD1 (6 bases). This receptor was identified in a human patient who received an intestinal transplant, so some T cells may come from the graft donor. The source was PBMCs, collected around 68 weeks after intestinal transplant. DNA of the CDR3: TGTGCCAGCCTAGGACAGCTCGGCAATCAGCCCCAGCATTTT. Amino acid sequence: CASLGQLGNQPQHF.